This entry lists 21 T cell receptor beta chains sequenced from one sample in a study of T cells after yellow fever vaccination. TCRdb re-called the 5' RACE reads through MiXCR, storing one row per CDR3 protein. Counted here are around 400,000 distinct CDR3 sequences, 9.5% to 13% occurring once; the ten biggest clones make up roughly 18%. The sample was PBMCs, taken on the day of the first yellow fever vaccination. The receptors were gathered from a man between 18 and 29 years old who received the YFV17D yellow fever vaccine.

On this clonotype itself: It may be a read error: a sequence one base away is much more abundant. The chain combines TRBV4-2 with TRBJ1-4; no firm D call. CDR3 size: 13 residues. Germline CDR1 is LGHNA and CDR2 is YNFKEQ. V was shortened by 4 bases and J by 7 bases, with 10 bases between the two germline ends. In nucleotides, the CDR3 is TGTGCCAGCAGCCCCCGGGCGGGTGAAAAACTGTTTTTT. Its protein product is CASSPRAGEKLFF.

The chain links TRBV19 to TRBJ1-4; possible D gene TRBD1, 5 bases. Between the trimmed V and J ends, which lost 6 bases and 7 bases, there was a span of 15 bases. The CDR3 has 14 amino acids. In germline, CDR1 is LNHDA, CDR2 SQIVND (reference sequence). The CDR3 bases are TGTGCCAGTAGGGAAAGGGGATCGGGTGAAAAACTGTTTTTT. It is translated as CASRERGSGEKLFF.

A single count supports this clonotype. The chain links TRBV25-1 to TRBJ2-7; no firm D call. The germline gives CDR1 MGHDK, CDR2 SYGVNS. The CDR3 is 14 residues long. The ends were cut back, 0 bases at V and 4 bases at J, with 10 bases in the middle. DNA of the CDR3: TGTGCCAGCAGTGAATATTTCCTGAAATACGAGCAGTACTTC. Translated, it gives CASSEYFLKYEQYF.

This clonotype has at least ten counts. The chain has TRBV5-1 and TRBJ2-3, with 7 bases that match TRBD2. V shed 4 bases, J shed 1 base, and the junction held 3 bases outside the gene matches. Germline V lookup: CDR1 SGHRS, CDR2 YFSETQ. The CDR3 covers 14 residues. CDR3 bases: TGCGCCAGCAGCCAAACTAGCGGCACAGATACGCAGTATTTT. Translating it yields CASSQTSGTDTQYF.

A remark on this clonotype: One end of the junction varies from germline; a read error may be responsible. This chain uses TRBV4-3 with TRBJ1-5; D is ambiguous. The V gene's germline CDR1 is LGHNA and CDR2 YSLEER. The CDR3 covers 13 residues. The CDR3 nucleotides are TGCGCCAGCAGCCAAGATAGGGATCAGCACCAGCATTTT. Protein product: CASSQDRDQHQHF.

This chain links TRBV5-6 with TRBJ2-2; D unresolved. The CDR3 consists of 13 residues. Per the germline V gene, CDR1 is SGHDT and CDR2 is YYEEEE. With 1 base removed from V and 7 bases from J, the gap between germline ends came to 8 bases. CDR3 region: CASSLLGVGELFF. In DNA, the CDR3 is TGTGCCAGCAGCTTGTTGGGCGTCGGGGAGCTGTTTTTT.

This chain links TRBV4-3 with TRBJ1-2, with D perhaps TRBD1 (5 bases). The CDR3 is 15 residues long. Trimming removed 1 base from V and 1 base from J, with 10 bases in between. Germline V lookup: CDR1 LGHNA, CDR2 YSLEER. The CDR3, as DNA: TGCGCCAGCAGCCAAGGGGGCAACCATAACTATGGCTACACCTTC. Translating gives CASSQGGNHNYGYTF.

The sample holds a few counts of this clonotype. The J gene is TRBJ1-4, the V gene TRBV5-1; TRBD1 might be the D (6 bases). V was cut by 7 bases and J by 3 bases, with 13 bases left in between. Looked up from germline, CDR1 is SGHRS and CDR2 is YFSETQ. The CDR3 is 14 amino acids. The CDR3 DNA follows: TGCGCCAGCGGAGCGGACAGTTCTAATGAAAAACTGTTTTTT. It translates to CASGADSSNEKLFF. Complete variable domain (other parts from reference TRBV5-1 and TRBJ1-4): KAGVTQTPRYLIKTRGQQVTLSCSPISGHRSVSWYQQTPGQGLQFLFEYFSETQRNKGNFPGRFSGRQFSNSRSEMNVSTLELGDSALYLCASGADSSNEKLFFGSGTQLSVL.

A single count supports this clonotype. The chain carries TRBV5-6 and TRBJ2-3; D may match TRBD1 or TRBD2 (6 bases each). The V end lost 6 bases, the J end lost 3 bases, and 17 bases lay between the germline ends. Germline V gene lookup returns CDR1 SGHDT and CDR2 YYEEEE. CDR3 length equals 15 residues. Here the CDR3 DNA reads TGTGCCAGCATTCCCGGGGGCCTCAGGACAGATACGCAGTATTTT. Translated: CASIPGGLRTDTQYF.

This clonotype has only a few counts. The V call is TRBV20-1, the J call TRBJ2-1; TRBD2 matches at 8 bases. Trimming took 0 bases from V and 11 from J; bases not matched to a gene: 3. The CDR3 contains 12 residues. Germline CDR1 DFQATT, CDR2 SNEGSKA (reference sequence). The CDR3 bases are TGCAGTGCTAGAGAACTAGCGGACAAGCAGTTCTTC. Protein sequence: CSARELADKQFF.

The rearrangement joins TRBV18 to TRBJ1-2, with D maybe TRBD1 (6 bases). The CDR3 contains 15 residues. Germline loops: CDR1 KGHSH, CDR2 LQKENI. V was trimmed by 1 base and J by 3 bases, leaving 12 bases between them. The DNA of the CDR3 is TGTGCCAGCTCACCACAGAATGAGGGGGACTATGGCTACACCTTC. It codes for CASSPQNEGDYGYTF.

The chain uses TRBV6-1 and TRBJ2-2, with a tentative D call TRBD1 (6 bases). V lost 8 bases, J lost 3 bases, and 16 bases lay in between. This CDR3 spans 15 amino acids. Germline assignment: CDR1 MNHNS and CDR2 SASEGT. The CDR3 protein is CASSKFRGYTGELFF. CDR3 coding DNA: TGTGCCAGCTCCAAATTTAGGGGGTACACCGGGGAGCTGTTTTTT.

This rearrangement joins TRBV7-2 to TRBJ2-7; 7 bases are a match to TRBD2. The CDR3 is made up of 15 amino acids. Trimming removed 4 bases from V and 2 bases from J; junction bases left unmatched: 8. CDR1 is SGHTA and CDR2 is FQGNSA in the germline V gene. CDR3 amino acids: CASSYYVGGAYEQYV. As DNA, the CDR3 is TGTGCCAGCAGCTATTATGTTGGGGGGGCCTACGAGCAGTACGTC.

This clonotype was observed a few times. The rearrangement uses TRBV3-1 and TRBJ2-7; D is ambiguous. Germline V lookup: CDR1 LGHDT, CDR2 YNNKEL (reference sequence). CDR3 length: 12 residues. With 5 bases removed from V and 6 bases from J, the gap between germline ends came to 11 bases. This CDR3 is CASSVRRSEQYF. DNA for the CDR3: TGTGCCAGCAGCGTCCGCAGGTCCGAGCAGTACTTC.

This sequence joins TRBV7-9 and TRBJ1-4; TRBD1 matches at 8 bases. After removal of 2 bases from V and 3 bases from J, the junction contained 2 bases not matched to a gene. CDR1 is SEHNR, CDR2 FQNEAQ, per germline (reference sequence). The CDR3 loop spans 15 amino acids. CDR3 residues: CASSLSDRANEKLFF. The CDR3, as DNA: TGTGCCAGCAGCTTATCGGACAGGGCTAATGAAAAACTGTTTTTT.

The rearrangement joins TRBV12-3 or TRBV12-4 to TRBJ2-1; possible D gene TRBD2, 6 bases. Trimming cost V 6 bases and J 2 bases, with 14 bases left between them. The CDR3 has 15 residues. CDR3 residues: CASSPWRDAYNEQFF. Written as DNA, the CDR3 is TGTGCCAGCAGCCCCTGGCGGGACGCCTACAATGAGCAGTTCTTC.

The V and J genes are TRBV3-1 and TRBJ2-5, with TRBD2 identical over 9 bases. Germline V CDR1 and CDR2: LGHDT, YNNKEL (reference sequence). The CDR3 has 14 residues. Germline trimming cut 2 bases from V and 4 bases from J; bases unmatched to any gene: 2. The CDR3 DNA sequence: TGTGCCAGCAGCCAACGACTAGCGGTAGAGACCCAGTACTTC. Its translation: CASSQRLAVETQYF.

CDR3 loop: CASSLTGQGDGSPLHF. In DNA, the CDR3 is TGCGCCAGCAGCTTGACCGGACAGGGAGATGGGTCACCCCTCCACTTT. This chain links TRBV5-1 with TRBJ1-6; TRBD1 matches 8 bases. In germline, CDR1 is SGHRS, CDR2 YFSETQ. The ends lost 1 base at V and 10 bases at J; junction bases unmatched: 10. The CDR3 spans 16 residues. Using reference TRBV5-1 and TRBJ1-6 for the parts outside the CDR3, the full variable domain is KAGVTQTPRYLIKTRGQQVTLSCSPISGHRSVSWYQQTPGQGLQFLFEYFSETQRNKGNFPGRFSGRQFSNSRSEMNVSTLELGDSALYLCASSLTGQGDGSPLHFGNGTRLTVT.

This clonotype was picked up a small number of times. This chain connects TRBV6-1 to TRBJ2-5; 7 nucleotides match TRBD1. V trimming: 6 bases; J trimming: 9 bases; junction bases outside the gene matches: 16. The CDR3 has 15 amino acids. Looked up from germline, CDR1 is MNHNS and CDR2 is SASEGT. CDR3 sequence: CASRFTGEGVTAQYF. Here the CDR3 DNA reads TGTGCCAGCAGATTCACAGGGGAAGGGGTGACGGCCCAGTACTTC.

The sample holds a few counts of this clonotype. The chain is built from TRBV3-1 and TRBJ1-2; D might be TRBD1 (5 bases). CDR1 is LGHDT and CDR2 is YNNKEL in the germline V gene (reference sequence). CDR3 size: 13 residues. V was trimmed by 4 bases and J by 8 bases, leaving 14 bases between them. CDR3 loop: CASSPQAGNGYTF. CDR3 nucleotides: TGTGCCAGCAGCCCACAGGCAGGAAACGGCTACACCTTC.

Ten or more counts support this clonotype. The chain joins TRBV5-1 to TRBJ2-1; D is ambiguous. From germline, CDR1 is SGHRS and CDR2 YFSETQ. The CDR3 totals 15 residues. The V gene lost 4 bases and the J gene lost 7 bases, with 18 bases spanning the gap. DNA for the CDR3: TGCGCCAGCAGCCCAGACCCTAACGCCGGGAATGAGCAGTTCTTC. Protein product: CASSPDPNAGNEQFF. The variable domain in full, completed from reference TRBV5-1 and TRBJ2-1, reads KAGVTQTPRYLIKTRGQQVTLSCSPISGHRSVSWYQQTPGQGLQFLFEYFSETQRNKGNFPGRFSGRQFSNSRSEMNVSTLELGDSALYLCASSPDPNAGNEQFFGPGTRLTVL.